This TCR beta chain was obtained from a study of metastatic and nonmetastatic thyroid tumors. The wider study: Malignant thyroid and benign thyroid patients provided blood and tumor or nodule tissue whose repertoires were compared.

This CDR3 has 13 residues. Germline CDR1 SNHLY, CDR2 FYNNEI. V was cut by 7 bases and J by 5 bases, with 13 bases left in between. Findings and caveats of the study: Within blood and tumor, benign nodules reportedly had significantly lower TCR beta diversity than malignant thyroid tumors did.

This clone appeared a few times. The antigen is undetermined. Per the original data handling: A classifier of distant metastasis in papillary thyroid cancer was built from CDR3 differences (across clinicopathological groups). TCRdb redid the clone calls on the PCR reads using MiXCR. The V and J calls shown here were made by TCRdb, not taken from the authors' results. The data hold 20,000 or so clones, with 27% observed a single time. Nobody among the patients had been given any treatment before thyroid surgery. What was sequenced was blood. The sequence came from a female donor with papillary thyroid cancer or a benign thyroid nodule (not recorded which). Some clones in this sample may be carry-over from other donors' samples. The chain recombines TRBV2 with TRBJ2-3, with D possibly matching TRBD1 (6 bases). The CDR3: CASIRTVKDTQYF. CDR3 sequence (DNA): TGTGCCAGCATAAGGACAGTAAAAGATACGCAGTATTTT.